Listed here are 28 T cell receptor beta chains from one sample, sequenced in a study of T cells after yellow fever vaccination. A single record per CDR3 protein comes from TCRdb applying MiXCR to the 5' RACE reads. The sample lists about 240,000 distinct CDR3 sequences; more than 3.5% were seen once. The source was PBMCs, collected 15 days after the yellow fever booster vaccination. These receptors were collected from a man younger than 30 who received the YFV17D yellow fever vaccine.

This clonotype came up many times. This sequence joins TRBV3-1 and TRBJ2-1; the D is unclear. With 0 bases removed from V and 4 bases from J, the gap between germline ends came to 16 bases. Germline V gene lookup returns CDR1 LGHDT and CDR2 YNNKEL (reference sequence). CDR3 size: 17 residues. CDR3 nucleotides: TGTGCCAGCAGCCAAGAGTCCCTTGTCTTGCTTTACAATGAGCAGTTCTTC. Its protein is CASSQESLVLLYNEQFF.

This clonotype was found many times. The J gene is TRBJ1-4, the V gene TRBV6-5, with D perhaps matching TRBD1 (6 bases). With 6 bases removed from V and 8 bases from J, the gap between germline ends came to 19 bases. The germline CDR1 and CDR2 sequences are MNHEY and SVGAGI. The CDR3 covers 15 residues. CDR3 region: CASRPTGLGWEKLFF. The CDR3, as DNA: TGTGCCAGCAGGCCCACAGGGCTAGGGTGGGAAAAACTGTTTTTT.

This clonotype was detected many times. The chain carries TRBV7-9 and TRBJ1-4; 7 bases map to TRBD1. Germline CDR1 and CDR2: SEHNR and FQNEAQ (reference sequence). This CDR3 has 14 residues. V lost 5 bases, J lost 7 bases, and 7 bases stayed unmatched. This CDR3 is CASSPTGLGEKLFF. The CDR3 coding sequence is TGTGCCAGCAGCCCGACAGGGTTGGGTGAAAAACTGTTTTTT.

This clonotype was seen many times. The genes are TRBV5-1 and TRBJ1-2; D unresolved. The V end was cut by 0 bases, the J end by 1 base, with 7 bases between. The CDR3 loop spans 14 amino acids. Germline CDR1 is SGHRS and CDR2 is YFSETQ. The CDR3 DNA is TGCGCCAGCAGCTTGGACACGCTTAACTATGGCTACACCTTC. The encoded protein is CASSLDTLNYGYTF.

This clonotype was recorded at least ten times. This chain connects TRBV28 to TRBJ2-1; TRBD2 aligns across 11 bases. This CDR3 contains 14 residues. Trimming took 3 bases from V and 8 from J; bases not matched to a gene: 3. In germline, CDR1 is MDHEN, CDR2 SYDVKM. CDR3 nucleotides: TGTGCCAGCAGTTTTAGCGGGGGGGCCCATGAGCAGTTCTTC. Protein sequence: CASSFSGGAHEQFF. Drawing the rest from reference TRBV28 and TRBJ2-1, the complete variable domain is DVKVTQSSRYLVKRTGEKVFLECVQDMDHENMFWYRQDPGLGLRLIYFSYDVKMKEKGDIPEGYSVSREKKERFSLILESASTNQTSMYLCASSFSGGAHEQFFGPGTRLTVL.

Only a few counts were recorded for this clonotype. The rearrangement uses TRBV20-1 and TRBJ2-3, with 10 bases fitting TRBD2. Germline trimming cut 5 bases from V and 3 bases from J; bases unmatched to any gene: 17. This CDR3 comprises 18 residues. Germline V gene data show CDR1 as DFQATT and CDR2 as SNEGSKA (reference sequence). CDR3 region: CSAGSVVAGGLRTDTQYF. The CDR3 region has the DNA TGCAGTGCTGGGTCCGTGGTAGCGGGGGGTTTAAGGACAGATACGCAGTATTTT.

The sample holds many counts of this clonotype. This rearrangement joins TRBV6-6 to TRBJ1-4, with 7 bases identical to TRBD1. This CDR3 comprises 16 residues. V shed 0 bases, J shed 6 bases, and the junction held 7 bases outside the gene matches. Germline CDR1 reads MNHNY; CDR2 reads SVGAGI (reference sequence). The chain's CDR3 is CASSYSYQGGDEKLFF. The CDR3 coding sequence is TGTGCCAGCAGTTACTCGTATCAGGGGGGCGATGAAAAACTGTTTTTT.

This clonotype has at least ten counts. The chain is built from TRBV3-1 and TRBJ1-2; 9 nucleotides line up with TRBD1. V shed 4 bases, J shed 3 bases, and the junction held 6 bases outside the gene matches. The CDR3 is 15 residues long. Germline CDR1 and CDR2: LGHDT and YNNKEL (reference sequence). The CDR3 loop is CASSRRDREDYGYTF. For the CDR3, the DNA is TGTGCCAGCAGCCGCCGGGACAGGGAGGACTATGGCTACACCTTC.

In its sample, this clonotype was seen many times. J is TRBJ2-3 and V is TRBV7-3, with D possibly being TRBD1 (6 bases). Germline CDR1 is SGHTA and CDR2 is FQGTGA. V lost 1 base and J lost 1, with 18 bases in between. The CDR3 is 18 residues long. The CDR3 DNA follows: TGTGCCAGCAGCTTAATGGGGGACACCGGAACTGGCACAGATACGCAGTATTTT. This gives the protein CASSLMGDTGTGTDTQYF.

This clonotype was found many times. The chain has TRBV12-3 or TRBV12-4 and TRBJ2-5, with TRBD2 matching over 10 bases. CDR3 length equals 15 residues. V lost 4 bases to trimming and J lost 4 bases; unmatched junction nucleotides: 6. The CDR3 DNA is TGTGCCAGCAGTTGGCCTAGCGGGGGAACAGAGACCCAGTACTTC. Encoded protein: CASSWPSGGTETQYF.

This clonotype has ten or more counts. The chain recombines TRBV4-1 with TRBJ2-1; D is possibly TRBD1 or TRBD2 (6 bases each). The CDR3 consists of 16 residues. V was pared by 1 base and J by 1 base, with 11 bases between. CDR1 and CDR2 (germline): MGHRA, YSYEKL. The CDR3 spells CASSQATGASYNEQFF. CDR3 DNA sequence: TGCGCCAGCAGCCAAGCAACGGGGGCTTCCTACAATGAGCAGTTCTTC.

There are many counts of this clonotype. The J gene is TRBJ2-7, the V gene TRBV5-1, with 7 bases lining up with TRBD1. V gave up 0 bases and J gave up 3 bases; unmatched junction bases: 3. This CDR3 spans 14 amino acids. CDR1 SGHRS and CDR2 YFSETQ come from the germline V gene. The CDR3 here is CASSLGGTDYEQYV. The CDR3 DNA reads TGCGCCAGCAGCTTGGGGGGGACAGACTACGAGCAGTACGTC.

This clonotype has ten or more counts. The rearrangement uses TRBV7-9 and TRBJ2-1, with 8 bases that match TRBD1. V gave up 6 bases and J gave up 5 bases; unmatched junction bases: 0. CDR3 length: 12 residues. CDR1 and CDR2 from the germline V gene are SEHNR and FQNEAQ (reference sequence). The CDR3 loop reads CASRTGDNEQFF. DNA for the CDR3: TGTGCCAGCAGGACAGGGGACAATGAGCAGTTCTTC.

The rearrangement uses TRBV10-3 and TRBJ1-5; D not resolved. The CDR3 spans 15 residues. Between the trimmed V and J ends, which lost 0 bases and 3 bases, there was a span of 9 bases. From germline, CDR1 is ENHRY and CDR2 SYGVKD. CDR3 sequence: CAISESTENNQPQHF. CDR3 bases: TGTGCCATCAGTGAGTCGACGGAAAACAATCAGCCCCAGCATTTT.

This clonotype was picked up many times. The chain recombines TRBV6-2 or TRBV6-3 with TRBJ2-7; D possibly corresponds to TRBD2 (6 bases). V was shortened by 4 bases and J by 9 bases, with 13 bases between the two germline ends. The CDR3 spans 12 residues. Germline CDR1 reads MNHEY; CDR2 reads SVGEGT. CDR3 DNA: TGTGCCAGCAGTTCGAAACTAGCCTCGCAGTACTTC. Protein sequence: CASSSKLASQYF.

This clonotype occurred many times. This chain connects TRBV5-1 to TRBJ2-1; TRBD2 matches at 13 bases. The junction had 13 bases not matched to a gene; V was cut back by 4 bases and J by 9 bases. This CDR3 is built from 17 residues. The germline gives CDR1 SGHRS, CDR2 YFSETQ. Here the CDR3 DNA reads TGCGCCAGCAGCCCACCCCAACTAGCGGGGGGGCCCGGTGAGCAGTTCTTC. Translated: CASSPPQLAGGPGEQFF.

There are many counts of this clonotype. V and J are TRBV12-3 or TRBV12-4 and TRBJ1-5; D not certain. The length of the CDR3 is 15 residues. The V end lost 6 bases, the J end lost 2 bases, and 14 bases lay between the germline ends. The CDR3 is CASSQTTFGNQPQHF. The CDR3 DNA is TGTGCCAGCAGCCAGACTACATTCGGCAATCAGCCCCAGCATTTT.

This clonotype was seen ten or more times. The chain has TRBV12-3 or TRBV12-4 and TRBJ2-1; unclear D gene. The germline V and J ends were trimmed by 3 bases and 13 bases, with 10 bases remaining between them. This CDR3 has 11 amino acids. The CDR3 is CASSFRQSQFF. CDR3 bases: TGTGCCAGCAGTTTTAGGCAGTCTCAGTTCTTC.

This clonotype was seen at least ten times. This chain links TRBV4-1 with TRBJ2-3, with 13 bases lining up with TRBD2. The CDR3 sequence is 16 residues long. V lost 3 bases and J lost 3; bases outside the gene matches: 3. Germline V CDR1 and CDR2: MGHRA, YSYEKL. This CDR3 is CASSHSGLAGTDTQYF. In nucleotides, the CDR3 is TGCGCCAGCAGCCACTCGGGACTAGCGGGGACAGATACGCAGTATTTT.

This clonotype was counted ten times or more. The chain employs TRBV5-6 and TRBJ2-1; 10 bases are shared with TRBD2. The J segment lost 10 bases and the V segment lost 0 bases, leaving 10 bases of the junction unmatched. The CDR3 totals 16 residues. CDR1 is SGHDT and CDR2 is YYEEEE in the germline V gene. The CDR3 loop reads CASSLGWASGGAEQFF. DNA of the CDR3: TGTGCCAGCAGCTTGGGATGGGCTAGCGGGGGAGCGGAGCAGTTCTTC. The entire variable domain, with the rest obtained from reference TRBV5-6 and TRBJ2-1, is as follows: DAGVTQSPTHLIKTRGQQVTLRCSPKSGHDTVSWYQQALGQGPQFIFQYYEEEERQRGNFPDRFSGHQFPNYSSELNVNALLLGDSALYLCASSLGWASGGAEQFFGPGTRLTVL.

This clonotype was recorded at least ten times. The V and J genes are TRBV12-3 or TRBV12-4 and TRBJ1-1, with 7 nucleotides matching TRBD1. The CDR3 covers 15 residues. V was clipped by 3 bases and J by 6 bases; unmatched bases: 10. As DNA, the CDR3 is TGTGCCAGCAGTTTGAGGGGGCCAGGGAGGGCTGAAGCTTTCTTT. This encodes CASSLRGPGRAEAFF.

The chain has TRBV2 and TRBJ2-7; D is possibly TRBD1 (5 bases). CDR3 length: 12 amino acids. Germline CDR1 and CDR2: SNHLY and FYNNEI. V dropped 6 bases and J dropped 3 bases, with 9 bases sitting between them. CDR3 sequence (DNA): TGTGCCAGCAGGTTGCAGGGCTACGAGCAGTACTTC. This translates into CASRLQGYEQYF.

This clonotype was picked up many times. The chain couples TRBV20-1 to TRBJ1-6; the D gene is possibly TRBD1 (6 bases). The ends were cut back, 6 bases at V and 7 bases at J, with 19 bases in the middle. Germline assignment: CDR1 DFQATT and CDR2 SNEGSKA (reference sequence). This CDR3 contains 15 residues. The chain's CDR3 is CSARRTANLNSPLHF. The CDR3 region has the DNA TGCAGTGCCCGAAGGACAGCCAACTTGAATTCACCCCTCCACTTT.

This clonotype was recorded at least ten times. The chain is built from TRBV12-3 or TRBV12-4 and TRBJ2-1; D remains unclear. Trimming stripped 6 bases from V and 6 bases from J, with 6 bases between. The CDR3 runs to 11 residues. The CDR3 is CASSLGNEQFF. DNA of the CDR3: TGTGCCAGCAGCCTCGGCAATGAGCAGTTCTTC.

This clonotype was detected many times. This chain uses TRBV6-6 with TRBJ1-4, with D possibly matching TRBD1 (5 bases). Germline CDR1 MNHNY, CDR2 SVGAGI (reference sequence). This CDR3 comprises 17 residues. The V end was cut by 5 bases, the J end by 4 bases, with 20 bases between. The CDR3 here is CASSPRTPSLSNEKLFF. The CDR3 DNA is TGTGCCAGCAGTCCGCGGACACCATCACTGAGTAATGAAAAACTGTTTTTT.

This clonotype was recorded at least ten times. The chain uses TRBV7-3 and TRBJ1-6; D ambiguous. CDR3 length: 13 residues. Germline assignment: CDR1 SGHTA and CDR2 FQGTGA. Trimming took 10 bases from V and 7 from J, leaving 14 bases between them. CDR3 coding DNA: TGTGCCACGAGTTTGCTCTTCAATTCACCCCTCCACTTT. Translating it yields CATSLLFNSPLHF. Together with reference TRBV7-3 and TRBJ1-6, the CDR3 gives the full variable domain: GAGVSQTPSNKVTEKGKYVELRCDPISGHTALYWYRQSLGQGPEFLIYFQGTGAADDSGLPNDRFFAVRPEGSVSTLKIQRTERGDSAVYLCATSLLFNSPLHFGNGTRLTVT.

The rearrangement joins TRBV19 to TRBJ1-2, with unresolved D. The CDR3 covers 13 residues. V was clipped by 6 bases and J by 0 bases, with 8 bases between them. Germline V CDR1 and CDR2: LNHDA, SQIVND (reference sequence). The CDR3 reads CASSPSTNYGYTF. The CDR3 DNA is TGTGCCAGTAGCCCCTCGACTAACTATGGCTACACCTTC.

About this clonotype: One base away lies a much larger clone, so this may be a sequencing read error. The genes are TRBV10-1 and TRBJ2-4; D unclear. CDR1 is WNHNN, CDR2 SYGVQD, per germline (reference sequence). This CDR3 contains 13 residues. CDR3: CACSVGMGNIQYF. The DNA of the CDR3 is TGCGCCTGCAGTGTAGGGATGGGAAACATTCAGTACTTC.